This T cell receptor beta chain comes out of a study of shared clonotypes between healthy human individuals. Study in general: Every donor yielded three CD4 naive, three CD4 memory, two CD8 naive and one CD8 memory plate. Regarding the study as a whole: Sequencing of the sorted subsets was shown by rarefaction to be incomplete despite large depth.

Per the germline V gene, CDR1 is SNHLY and CDR2 is FYNNEI. CDR3 length: 15 amino acids. The junction had 10 bases not matched to a gene; V was cut back by 6 bases and J by 7 bases. Measured with immunoSEQ multiplex PCR; TCRdb has only the in-frame clones, and not every one. Here the sample spans about 2.4 million clones, over 85% being singletons. As regards this clone: Its specificity is unknown.

CD4+ cells were split into CD45RA+ naive and CD45RA-negative memory subsets. Sequencing input: naive CD4+ T cells from PBMCs. Subset noted: CD45RA+ positively selected. This clonotype was sampled from a man aged 18-30 years in good health. Some clones in this sample may be carry-over from other donors' samples. The chain is built from TRBV2 and TRBJ2-5; 11 nucleotides match TRBD2. Written as DNA, the CDR3 is TGTGCCAGCAGCGCACAAACTAGCGGGAGAGGGACCCAGTACTTC. This encodes CASSAQTSGRGTQYF.